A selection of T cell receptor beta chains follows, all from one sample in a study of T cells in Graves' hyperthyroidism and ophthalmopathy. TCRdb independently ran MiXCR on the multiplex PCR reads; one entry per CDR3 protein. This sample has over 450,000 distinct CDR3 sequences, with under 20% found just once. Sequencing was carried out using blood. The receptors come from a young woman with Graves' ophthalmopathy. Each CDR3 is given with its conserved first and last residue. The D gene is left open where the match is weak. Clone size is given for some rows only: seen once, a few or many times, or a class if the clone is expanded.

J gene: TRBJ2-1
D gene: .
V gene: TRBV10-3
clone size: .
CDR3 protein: CAINYGNEQFF
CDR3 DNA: TGTGCCATCAACTATGGCAATGAGCAGTTCTTC

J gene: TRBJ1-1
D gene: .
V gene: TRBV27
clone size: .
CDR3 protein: CASSFGGGIENTEAFF
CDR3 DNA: TGTGCCAGCAGTTTTGGGGGGGGGATAGAGAACACTGAAGCTTTCTTT

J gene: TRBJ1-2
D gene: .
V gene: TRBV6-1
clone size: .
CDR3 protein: CASSPIIGIYGYTF
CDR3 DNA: TGTGCCAGCAGTCCCATAATAGGAATCTATGGCTACACCTTC

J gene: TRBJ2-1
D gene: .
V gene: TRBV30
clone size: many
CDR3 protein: CAWSASLGDEQFF
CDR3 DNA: TGTGCCTGGAGTGCTAGTCTTGGCGATGAGCAGTTCTTC

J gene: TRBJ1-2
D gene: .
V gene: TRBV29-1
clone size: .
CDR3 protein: CSVEDHGGGYTF
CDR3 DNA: TGCAGCGTTGAAGATCACGGGGGAGGCTACACCTTC

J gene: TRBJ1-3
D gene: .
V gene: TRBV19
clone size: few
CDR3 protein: CASSIGRSVNLGNTIYF
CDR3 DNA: TGTGCCAGTAGTATCGGACGGAGCGTTAACCTAGGAAACACCATATATTTT

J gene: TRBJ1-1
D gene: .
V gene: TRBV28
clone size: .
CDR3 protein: CATIRGNTEAFF
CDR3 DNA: TGTGCCACAATTCGGGGAAATACTGAAGCTTTCTTT

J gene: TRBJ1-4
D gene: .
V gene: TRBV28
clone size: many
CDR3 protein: CASLSARQLLSNEKLFF
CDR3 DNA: TGTGCCAGTCTGAGTGCTCGGCAGTTACTTTCTAATGAAAAACTGTTTTTT

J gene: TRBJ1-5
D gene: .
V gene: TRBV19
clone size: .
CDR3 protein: CASSITGYGGQPQHF
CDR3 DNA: TGTGCCAGTAGTATTACAGGGTACGGCGGTCAGCCCCAGCATTTT

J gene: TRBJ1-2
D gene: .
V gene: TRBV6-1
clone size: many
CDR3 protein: CASSRTDNYGYTF
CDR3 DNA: TGTGCCAGCAGCCGGACGGATAACTATGGCTACACCTTC

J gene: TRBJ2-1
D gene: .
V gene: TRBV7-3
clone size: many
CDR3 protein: CASSPGVVSWSSYNEQFF
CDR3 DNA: TGTGCCAGCAGCCCAGGGGTGGTAAGCTGGAGCTCCTACAATGAGCAGTTCTTC

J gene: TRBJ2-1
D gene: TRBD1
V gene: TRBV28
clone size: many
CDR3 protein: CASGRDRGVGEQFF
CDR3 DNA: TGTGCCAGCGGCAGGGACAGGGGCGTTGGTGAGCAGTTCTTC

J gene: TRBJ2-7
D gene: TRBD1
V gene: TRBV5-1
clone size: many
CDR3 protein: CASSPMSGQVYEQYF
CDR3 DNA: TGCGCCAGCAGCCCCATGTCGGGACAGGTCTACGAGCAGTACTTC

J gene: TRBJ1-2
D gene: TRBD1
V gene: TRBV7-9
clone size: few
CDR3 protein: CASSPSGGRGDATF
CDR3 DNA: TGTGCCAGCAGCCCTAGCGGCGGCAGGGGGGATGCCACCTTC

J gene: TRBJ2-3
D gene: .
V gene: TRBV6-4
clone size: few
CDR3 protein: CASSISESTDTQYF
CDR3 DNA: TGTGCCAGCAGTATCTCAGAGAGCACAGATACGCAGTATTTT

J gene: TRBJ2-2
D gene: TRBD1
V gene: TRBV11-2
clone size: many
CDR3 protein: CASSTRTGGAGELFF
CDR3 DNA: TGTGCCAGCAGCACCCGGACAGGGGGGGCCGGGGAGCTGTTTTTT

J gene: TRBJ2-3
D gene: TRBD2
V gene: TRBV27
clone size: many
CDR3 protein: CASSLSGTSGDFSSTDTQYF
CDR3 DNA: TGTGCCAGCAGTTTATCCGGGACTAGCGGGGACTTTTCTAGCACAGATACGCAGTATTTT

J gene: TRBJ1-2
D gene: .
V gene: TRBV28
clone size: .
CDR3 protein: CASRDNYGSTF
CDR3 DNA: TGTGCCAGCAGAGATAACTATGGCTCCACCTTC

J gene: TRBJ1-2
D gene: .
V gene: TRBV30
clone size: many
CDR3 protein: CAWSVSQRVPYYGYTF
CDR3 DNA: TGTGCCTGGAGTGTATCCCAAAGGGTCCCTTACTATGGCTACACCTTC

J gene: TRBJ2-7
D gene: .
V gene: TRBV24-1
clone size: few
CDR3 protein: CATGANGLYEQYF
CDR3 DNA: TGTGCCACCGGGGCTAACGGTCTCTACGAGCAGTACTTC

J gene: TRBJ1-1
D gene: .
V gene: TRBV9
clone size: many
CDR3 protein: CASSVEWRFDTEAFF
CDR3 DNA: TGTGCCAGCAGCGTGGAATGGCGTTTCGACACTGAAGCTTTCTTT

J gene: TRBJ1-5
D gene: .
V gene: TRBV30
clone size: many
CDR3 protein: CAWSVPAGIARQPQHF
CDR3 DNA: TGTGCCTGGAGTGTCCCTGCGGGTATCGCTCGACAGCCCCAGCATTTT

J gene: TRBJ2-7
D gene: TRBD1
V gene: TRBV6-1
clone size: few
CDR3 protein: CASSESGTGASYEQYF
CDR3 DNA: TGTGCCAGCAGTGAAAGTGGGACAGGGGCGTCCTACGAGCAGTACTTC

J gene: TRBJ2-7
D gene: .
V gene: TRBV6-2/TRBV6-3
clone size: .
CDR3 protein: CASRTADPYEQYF
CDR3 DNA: TGTGCCAGCAGGACCGCCGATCCCTACGAGCAGTACTTC

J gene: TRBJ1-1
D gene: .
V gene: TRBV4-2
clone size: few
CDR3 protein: CASSQEAEAFF
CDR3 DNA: TGTGCCAGCAGCCAAGAAGCCGAAGCTTTCTTT

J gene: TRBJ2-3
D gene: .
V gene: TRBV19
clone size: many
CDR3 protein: CASSLRGANTDTQYF
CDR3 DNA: TGTGCCAGTAGCCTCAGGGGAGCGAACACAGATACGCAGTATTTT